A selection of T cell receptor beta chains follows, all from one sample in a study of blood T cell repertoires in COVID-19. Assay used: immunoSEQ multiplex PCR; TCRdb lists only in-frame clones, some missing. In the table there are tens of thousands of clones, roughly 80% of which are singletons. The sample comprised peripheral blood. These receptors were obtained from an elderly man with active or convalescent COVID-19. CDR3s include the opening cysteine and the closing phenylalanine or tryptophan. A D gene is named only where the DNA matches it firmly. Size tells how often a clone was seen (once, few, many) or the class of an expanded clone, and some rows leave it out.

size: NA
D: TRBD1
J: TRBJ1-1
length: 16
V: TRBV15
CDR3: CATSRGITQGQTEAFF
DNA: TGTGCCACCAGCAGAGGCATAACACAGGGGCAGACTGAAGCTTTCTTT

size: NA
D: NA
J: TRBJ2-3
length: 15
V: TRBV2
CDR3: CASSGRQESTDTQYF
DNA: TGTGCCAGCAGTGGAAGACAGGAAAGCACAGATACGCAGTATTTT

size: NA
D: NA
J: TRBJ2-1
length: 13
V: TRBV11-3
CDR3: CASSLAYGNEQFF
DNA: TGTGCCAGCAGCTTAGCCTATGGCAATGAGCAGTTCTTC

size: NA
D: NA
J: TRBJ1-2
length: 13
V: TRBV10-3
CDR3: CAIAPEGYYGYTF
DNA: TGTGCCATCGCGCCGGAGGGGTACTATGGCTACACCTTC

size: once
D: NA
J: TRBJ2-5
length: 18
V: TRBV6-2/TRBV6-3
CDR3: CASSYVPGSWKNRETQYF
DNA: TGTGCCAGCAGTTACGTCCCAGGGTCTTGGAAAAATCGAGAGACCCAGTACTTC

size: NA
D: TRBD2
J: TRBJ2-5
length: 16
V: TRBV10-3
CDR3: CAISGLAGGEQETQYF
DNA: TGTGCCATCAGTGGACTAGCGGGGGGCGAACAAGAGACCCAGTACTTC

size: NA
D: TRBD2
J: TRBJ2-3
length: 15
V: TRBV2
CDR3: CASKLRGGSTDTQYF
DNA: TGTGCCAGCAAGCTCCGCGGGGGGTCCACAGATACGCAGTATTTT

size: NA
D: TRBD1
J: TRBJ1-1
length: 17
V: TRBV27
CDR3: CASSFLGQGVMNTEAFF
DNA: TGTGCCAGCAGTTTCCTGGGACAGGGGGTTATGAACACTGAAGCTTTCTTT

size: NA
D: NA
J: TRBJ2-1
length: 13
V: TRBV5-6
CDR3: CASSRSGYNEQFF
DNA: TGTGCCAGCAGTAGGAGCGGGTACAATGAGCAGTTCTTC

size: NA
D: TRBD1
J: TRBJ2-6
length: 17
V: TRBV5-4
CDR3: CASSPGQGSLGANVLTF
DNA: TGTGCCAGCAGCCCGGGACAGGGGTCCCTTGGGGCCAACGTCCTGACTTTC

size: NA
D: NA
J: TRBJ1-3
length: 16
V: TRBV4-1
CDR3: CASSQDTVQSGNTIYF
DNA: TGCGCCAGCAGCCAAGATACAGTACAGTCGGGAAACACCATATATTTT